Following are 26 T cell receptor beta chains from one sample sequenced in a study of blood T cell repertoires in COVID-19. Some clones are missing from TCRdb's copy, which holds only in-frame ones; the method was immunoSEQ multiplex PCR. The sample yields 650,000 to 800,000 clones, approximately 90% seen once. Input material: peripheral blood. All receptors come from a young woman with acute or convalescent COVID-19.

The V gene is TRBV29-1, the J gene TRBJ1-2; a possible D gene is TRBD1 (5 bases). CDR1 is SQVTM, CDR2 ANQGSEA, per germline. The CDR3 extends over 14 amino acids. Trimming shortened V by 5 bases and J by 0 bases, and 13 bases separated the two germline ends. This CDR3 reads CSVQKGHANYGYTF. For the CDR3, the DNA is TGCAGCGTTCAGAAGGGGCACGCTAACTATGGCTACACCTTC.

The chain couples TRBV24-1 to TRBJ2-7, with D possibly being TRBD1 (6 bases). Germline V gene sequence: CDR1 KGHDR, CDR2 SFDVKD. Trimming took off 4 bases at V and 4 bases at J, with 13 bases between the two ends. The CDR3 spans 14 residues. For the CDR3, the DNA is TGTGCCACCAGTGACCCCCCCGACAGGTACGAGCAGTACTTC. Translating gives CATSDPPDRYEQYF.

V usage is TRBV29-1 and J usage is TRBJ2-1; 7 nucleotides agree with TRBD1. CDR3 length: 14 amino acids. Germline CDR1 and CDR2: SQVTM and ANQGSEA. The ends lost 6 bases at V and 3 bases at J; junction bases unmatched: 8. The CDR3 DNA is TGCAGCGTCCCCGACAGGGCCTACTACAATGAGCAGTTCTTC. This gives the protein CSVPDRAYYNEQFF.

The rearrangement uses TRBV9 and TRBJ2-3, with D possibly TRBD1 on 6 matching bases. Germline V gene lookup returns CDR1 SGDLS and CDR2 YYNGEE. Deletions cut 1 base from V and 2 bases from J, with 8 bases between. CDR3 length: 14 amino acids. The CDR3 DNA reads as TGTGCCAGCAGCGTAAGGGGGTCCACAGATACGCAGTATTTT. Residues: CASSVRGSTDTQYF.

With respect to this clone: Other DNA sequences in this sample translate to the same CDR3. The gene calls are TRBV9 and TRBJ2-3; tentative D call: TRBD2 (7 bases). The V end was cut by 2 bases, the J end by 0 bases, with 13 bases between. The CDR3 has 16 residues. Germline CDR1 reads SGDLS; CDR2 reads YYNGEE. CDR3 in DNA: TGTGCCAGCAGCGTCGGCGGGGGCCCTAGCACAGATACGCAGTATTTT. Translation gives CASSVGGGPSTDTQYF.

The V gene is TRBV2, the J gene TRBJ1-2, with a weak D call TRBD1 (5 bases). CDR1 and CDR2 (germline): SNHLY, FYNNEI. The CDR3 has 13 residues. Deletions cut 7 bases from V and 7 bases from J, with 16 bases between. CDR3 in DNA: TGTGCCAGCACCTTGACAGCATATGTTGGCTACACCTTC. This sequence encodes CASTLTAYVGYTF.

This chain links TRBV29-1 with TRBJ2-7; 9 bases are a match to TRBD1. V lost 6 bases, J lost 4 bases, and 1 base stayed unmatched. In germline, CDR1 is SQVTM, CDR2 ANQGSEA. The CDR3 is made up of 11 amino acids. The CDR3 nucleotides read TGCAGCGTGACAGGGGGTTACGAGCAGTACTTC. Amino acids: CSVTGGYEQYF.

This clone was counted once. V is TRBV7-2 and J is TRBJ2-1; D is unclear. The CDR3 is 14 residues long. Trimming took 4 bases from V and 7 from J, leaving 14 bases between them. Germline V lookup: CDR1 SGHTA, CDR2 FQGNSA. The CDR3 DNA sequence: TGTGCCAGCAGCTATCGGAGTTCTTCGAATGAGCAGTTCTTC. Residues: CASSYRSSSNEQFF.

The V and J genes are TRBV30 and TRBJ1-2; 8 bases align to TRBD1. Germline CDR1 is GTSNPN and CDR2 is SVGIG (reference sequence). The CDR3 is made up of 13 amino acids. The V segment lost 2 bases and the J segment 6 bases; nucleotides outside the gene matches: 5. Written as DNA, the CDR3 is TGTGCCTGGAGTCAGGGGGCTGGGAATGGCTACACCTTC. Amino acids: CAWSQGAGNGYTF.

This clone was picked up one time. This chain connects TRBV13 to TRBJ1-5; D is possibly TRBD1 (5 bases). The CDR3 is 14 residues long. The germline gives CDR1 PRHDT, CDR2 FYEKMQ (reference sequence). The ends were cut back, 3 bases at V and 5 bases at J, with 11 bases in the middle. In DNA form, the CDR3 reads TGTGCCAGCAGCTTCGGGACGGGGGATCAGCCCCAGCATTTT. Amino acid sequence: CASSFGTGDQPQHF.

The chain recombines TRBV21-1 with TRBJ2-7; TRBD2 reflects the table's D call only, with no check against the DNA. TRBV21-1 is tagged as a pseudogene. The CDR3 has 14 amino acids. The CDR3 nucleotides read TGTGCCAGCAGTACGACCGATCCGGGCTACGAGCAGTACTTC. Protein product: CASSTTDPGYEQYF.

The CDR3 bases are TGTGCCAGCAGCACCGGGACTAGCGGGGGGGGGCAGTTCTTC. As protein: CASSTGTSGGGQFF. This chain links TRBV5-4 with TRBJ2-1, with TRBD2 matching over 16 bases. Germline V gene data show CDR1 as SGHNT and CDR2 as YYREEE (reference sequence). The CDR3 length is 14 residues. V shed 4 bases and J 12 bases; nucleotides not matched to a gene: 4.

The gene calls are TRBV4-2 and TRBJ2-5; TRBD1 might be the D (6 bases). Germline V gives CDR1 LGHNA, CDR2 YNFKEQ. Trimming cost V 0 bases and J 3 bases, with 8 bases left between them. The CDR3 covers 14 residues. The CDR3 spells CASSQERTEETQYF. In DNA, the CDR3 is TGTGCCAGCAGCCAAGAAAGGACAGAAGAGACCCAGTACTTC.

The CDR3 here is CASSIGQGAGTEAFF. The CDR3 bases are TGTGCCAGTAGTATAGGTCAGGGGGCGGGCACTGAAGCTTTCTTT. This sequence joins TRBV19 and TRBJ1-1, with TRBD1 matching 8 bases. The CDR3 is 15 amino acids. V lost 1 base and J lost 4; bases outside the gene matches: 5. Germline V lookup: CDR1 LNHDA, CDR2 SQIVND (reference sequence).

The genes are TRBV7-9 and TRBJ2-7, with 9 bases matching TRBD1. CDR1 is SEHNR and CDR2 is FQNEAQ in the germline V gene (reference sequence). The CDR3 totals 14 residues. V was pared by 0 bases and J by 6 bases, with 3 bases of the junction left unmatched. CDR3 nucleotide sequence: TGTGCCAGCAGCTTAGCGGGGACAGGGTTCGAGCAGTACTTC. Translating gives CASSLAGTGFEQYF.

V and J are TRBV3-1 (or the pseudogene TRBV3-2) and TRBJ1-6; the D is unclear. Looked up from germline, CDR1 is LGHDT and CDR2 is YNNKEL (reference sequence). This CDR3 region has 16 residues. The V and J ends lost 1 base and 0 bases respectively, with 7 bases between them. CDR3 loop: CASSQVHSSYNSPLHF. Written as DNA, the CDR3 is TGTGCCAGCAGCCAAGTTCACAGCTCCTATAATTCACCCCTCCACTTT.

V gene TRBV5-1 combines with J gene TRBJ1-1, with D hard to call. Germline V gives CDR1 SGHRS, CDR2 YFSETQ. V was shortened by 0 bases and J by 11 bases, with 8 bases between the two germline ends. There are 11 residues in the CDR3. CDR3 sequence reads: CASSLGREAFF. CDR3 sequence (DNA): TGCGCCAGCAGCTTGGGACGGGAGGCTTTCTTT.

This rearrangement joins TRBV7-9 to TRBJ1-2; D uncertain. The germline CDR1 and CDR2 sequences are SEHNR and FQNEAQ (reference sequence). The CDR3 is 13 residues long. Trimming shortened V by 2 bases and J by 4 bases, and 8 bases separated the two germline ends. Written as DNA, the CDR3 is TGTGCCAGCAGCTTAATAGGAGTCTATGGCTACACCTTC. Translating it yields CASSLIGVYGYTF.

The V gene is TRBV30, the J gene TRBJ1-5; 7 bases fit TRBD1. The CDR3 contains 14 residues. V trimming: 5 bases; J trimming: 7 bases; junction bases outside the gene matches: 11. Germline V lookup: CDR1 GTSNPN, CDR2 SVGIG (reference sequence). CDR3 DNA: TGTGCCTGGGATAAACAGGGGTTCGGCCAGCCCCAGCATTTT. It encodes CAWDKQGFGQPQHF.

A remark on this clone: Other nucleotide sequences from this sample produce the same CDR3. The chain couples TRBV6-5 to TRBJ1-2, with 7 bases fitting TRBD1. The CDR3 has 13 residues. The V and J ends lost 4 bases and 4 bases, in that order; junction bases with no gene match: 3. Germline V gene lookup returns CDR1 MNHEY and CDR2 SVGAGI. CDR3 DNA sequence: TGTGCCAGCAGTTCCGGGACAGTCTATGGCTACACCTTC. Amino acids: CASSSGTVYGYTF.

The DNA of the CDR3 is TGTGCCAGCAGCACCCTTAGGGGCCGCCATCAGCCCCAGCATTTT. Translated: CASSTLRGRHQPQHF. The chain combines TRBV6-5 with TRBJ1-5, with a weak D call TRBD1 (5 bases). The V gene's germline CDR1 is MNHEY and CDR2 SVGAGI. This CDR3 has 15 residues. V lost 6 bases, J lost 5 bases, and 17 bases lay in between.

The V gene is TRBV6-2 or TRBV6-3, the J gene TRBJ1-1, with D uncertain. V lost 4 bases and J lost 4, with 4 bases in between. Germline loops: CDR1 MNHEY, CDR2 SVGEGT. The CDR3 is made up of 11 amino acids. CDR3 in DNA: TGTGCCAGCAGTTTATTCACTGAAGCTTTCTTT. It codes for CASSLFTEAFF.

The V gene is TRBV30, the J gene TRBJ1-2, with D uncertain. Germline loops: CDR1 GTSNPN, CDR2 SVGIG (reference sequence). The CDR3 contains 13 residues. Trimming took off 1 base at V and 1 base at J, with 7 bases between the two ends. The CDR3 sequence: CAWSGDYNYGYTF. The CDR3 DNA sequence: TGTGCCTGGAGTGGTGACTATAACTATGGCTACACCTTC.

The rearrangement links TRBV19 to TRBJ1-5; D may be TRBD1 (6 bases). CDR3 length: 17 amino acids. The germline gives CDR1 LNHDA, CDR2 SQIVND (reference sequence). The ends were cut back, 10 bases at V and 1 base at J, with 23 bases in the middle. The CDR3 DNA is TGTGCCACCTCGGGTCGGACAGCGCTTGGGAGCAATCAGCCCCAGCATTTT. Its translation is CATSGRTALGSNQPQHF.

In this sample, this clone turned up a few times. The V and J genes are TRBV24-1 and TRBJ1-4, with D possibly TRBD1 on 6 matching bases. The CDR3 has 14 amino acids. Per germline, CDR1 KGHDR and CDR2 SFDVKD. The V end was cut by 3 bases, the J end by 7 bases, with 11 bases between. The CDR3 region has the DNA TGTGCCACCAGTGATGGCAGGGGTGGTGAAAAACTGTTTTTT. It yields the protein CATSDGRGGEKLFF.

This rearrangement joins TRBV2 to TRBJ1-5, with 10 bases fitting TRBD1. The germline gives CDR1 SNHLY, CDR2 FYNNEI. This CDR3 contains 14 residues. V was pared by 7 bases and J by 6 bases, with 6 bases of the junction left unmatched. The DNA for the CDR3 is TGTGCCAGCACCACCGACAGGGGGCTTCAGCCCCAGCATTTT. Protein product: CASTTDRGLQPQHF.